The 22 T cell receptor beta chains reported below all come from one sample, sequenced in a study of blood T cells in healthy people across ages. Next came a second PCR, run for about 6 to 12 cycles, which used a sample-barcoded 5' primer along with a J-beta primer mix. MiXCR, applied by TCRdb to the 5' RACE reads, yields one record per CDR3 protein. Of approximately 1.5 million distinct CDR3 sequences listed, under 55% are singletons. Sequencing was carried out using blood. The origin of the receptors is a woman under 30 in good health.

The V and J genes are TRBV12-3 or TRBV12-4 and TRBJ2-7; D not certain. The DNA end is more similar to TRBJ2-5, so the J call may be wrong. The CDR3 sequence is 14 residues long. In DNA form, the CDR3 reads TGTGCCAGCAGTTCCCACCGAAGGCACGAGACCCAGTACTTC. The encoded protein is CASSSHRRHETQYF.

V usage is TRBV12-3 or TRBV12-4 and J usage is TRBJ2-1; tentative D call: TRBD1 (5 bases). V gave up 7 bases and J gave up 7 bases, with 14 bases separating them. The CDR3 totals 13 residues. The CDR3 DNA sequence: TGTGCCAGCACCCGATTGGGGCAAAATGAGCAGTTCTTC. Translating gives CASTRLGQNEQFF.

This clonotype was seen more than once but under ten times. The chain couples TRBV4-1 to TRBJ1-6; D possibly corresponds to TRBD1 (5 bases). In germline, CDR1 is MGHRA, CDR2 YSYEKL. This CDR3 comprises 16 residues. Trimming removed 4 bases from V and 5 bases from J, with 15 bases in between. The CDR3 sequence is CASSLPLRGHNSPLHF. The CDR3 DNA reads TGCGCCAGCAGCCTACCACTCCGGGGCCATAATTCACCCCTCCACTTT.

The chain joins TRBV27 to TRBJ2-7, with 12 bases identical to TRBD2. Germline CDR1 and CDR2: MNHEY and SMNVEV (reference sequence). The trim removed 7 bases at V and 12 bases at J, leaving 16 bases unmatched. This CDR3 spans 15 amino acids. The CDR3 DNA sequence: TGTGCCAGCAACCCTCAGCACGGACTAGCGGGGACCCGGTACTTC. Translated, it gives CASNPQHGLAGTRYF.

This clonotype was counted a few times. The chain combines TRBV6-5 with TRBJ2-7; a possible D gene is TRBD1 (5 bases). Trimming removed 2 bases from V and 4 bases from J, with 15 bases in between. The CDR3 is 15 residues long. Germline V lookup: CDR1 MNHEY, CDR2 SVGAGI. CDR3 protein: CASSYRGKGLYEQYF. Here the CDR3 DNA reads TGTGCCAGCAGTTACAGGGGTAAAGGGCTTTACGAGCAGTACTTC.

The chain combines TRBV6-2 or TRBV6-3 with TRBJ2-1; D is ambiguous. Deletions cut 6 bases from V and 5 bases from J, with 11 bases between. CDR1 and CDR2 (germline): MNHEY, SVGEGT. This CDR3 is 13 amino acids long. CDR3: CASRLTENNEQFF. The CDR3 nucleotides read TGTGCCAGCAGGTTGACGGAGAACAATGAGCAGTTCTTC.

The chain is built from TRBV4-1 and TRBJ2-7, with a weak D call TRBD2 (6 bases). Per germline, CDR1 MGHRA and CDR2 YSYEKL. Trimming took off 4 bases at V and 6 bases at J, with 25 bases between the two ends. The CDR3 runs to 17 residues. Here the CDR3 reads CASSRVLGGKSPREQYF. The CDR3 bases are TGCGCCAGCAGCCGTGTCCTCGGGGGTAAGTCCCCTCGCGAGCAGTACTTC.

This clonotype was counted only a few times. The rearrangement uses TRBV12-3 or TRBV12-4 and TRBJ1-1, with a weak D call TRBD1 (6 bases). The CDR3 contains 17 residues. V lost 4 bases and J 1 base, leaving 19 bases between the germline ends. CDR3 in amino acids: CASSSASRGQSNTEAFF. The CDR3 nucleotides are TGTGCCAGCAGTTCGGCGTCGCGGGGACAATCGAACACTGAAGCTTTCTTT.

The CDR3 region is CSAASGGARDTQYF. The CDR3 DNA follows: TGCAGTGCTGCTAGCGGGGGGGCAAGAGATACGCAGTATTTT. The rearrangement uses TRBV20-1 and TRBJ2-3; 12 positions match TRBD2. V trimming: 5 bases; J trimming: 5 bases; junction bases outside the gene matches: 5. CDR1 is DFQATT, CDR2 SNEGSKA, per germline (reference sequence). There are 14 residues in the CDR3.

The chain has TRBV7-2 and TRBJ1-2, with TRBD1 as a possible D gene (5 bases). V was clipped by 4 bases and J by 4 bases, with 16 bases between them. The CDR3 loop spans 15 amino acids. Germline V gene lookup returns CDR1 SGHTA and CDR2 FQGNSA. CDR3: CASSYGTVKIYGYTF. For the CDR3, the DNA is TGTGCCAGCAGCTACGGGACGGTAAAGATCTATGGCTACACCTTC.

The chain is built from TRBV7-9 and TRBJ2-3; 7 nucleotides agree with TRBD1. The CDR3 is 16 amino acids. The ends lost 2 bases at V and 5 bases at J; junction bases unmatched: 10. Germline CDR1 is SEHNR and CDR2 is FQNEAQ (reference sequence). The CDR3 protein is CASSLLKGALVDTQYF. CDR3 nucleotides: TGTGCCAGCAGCTTACTGAAGGGGGCGCTTGTAGATACGCAGTATTTT.

This chain joins TRBV7-9 and TRBJ2-3; no firm D call. Germline CDR1 reads SEHNR; CDR2 reads FQNEAQ (reference sequence). V was clipped by 5 bases and J by 4 bases, with 13 bases between them. This CDR3 comprises 14 residues. The CDR3 DNA reads TGTGCCAGCAGCGGGTTGGGTTTCGCAGATACGCAGTATTTT. This translates into CASSGLGFADTQYF.

This chain joins TRBV7-9 and TRBJ1-1; a possible D gene is TRBD1 (5 bases). This CDR3 region has 13 residues. Trimming removed 5 bases at V and 7 bases at J, with 14 bases between. CDR1 and CDR2 (germline): SEHNR, FQNEAQ (reference sequence). The CDR3 nucleotides are TGTGCCAGCAGCGCCGGGGAAGGGGTTGAAGCTTTCTTT. Protein sequence: CASSAGEGVEAFF.

The genes are TRBV29-1 and TRBJ1-2, with D perhaps TRBD1 (5 bases). This CDR3 comprises 11 residues. Per the germline V gene, CDR1 is SQVTM and CDR2 is ANQGSEA. Trimming left V 6 bases short and J 3 bases short, with 8 bases between. This CDR3 is CSVGTYYGYTF. The CDR3 coding sequence is TGCAGCGTCGGGACTTACTATGGCTACACCTTC.

The V and J genes are TRBV20-1 and TRBJ1-1; 9 bases are a match to TRBD1. The junction had 9 bases not matched to a gene; V was cut back by 0 bases and J by 1 base. Per germline, CDR1 DFQATT and CDR2 SNEGSKA (reference sequence). The CDR3 sequence is 17 residues long. CDR3: CSARDGTGGLRNTEAFF. CDR3 nucleotide sequence: TGCAGTGCTAGAGACGGCACAGGGGGCCTTAGGAACACTGAAGCTTTCTTT.

This chain joins TRBV3-1 and TRBJ1-1, with 9 bases identical to TRBD1. Germline CDR1 LGHDT, CDR2 YNNKEL (reference sequence). The ends lost 0 bases at V and 2 bases at J; junction bases unmatched: 10. The CDR3 contains 18 residues. The CDR3 nucleotides read TGTGCCAGCAGCCAAGAAGCCCTAGGGACAGGGAGAAACACTGAAGCTTTCTTT. It translates to CASSQEALGTGRNTEAFF.

This clonotype was recorded a few times. The chain uses TRBV4-3 and TRBJ1-2, with D perhaps TRBD1 (5 bases). The V gene's germline CDR1 is LGHNA and CDR2 YSLEER. V was cut by 1 base and J by 0 bases, with 21 bases left in between. The CDR3 consists of 19 residues. CDR3 loop: CASSQGLGPTRITNYGYTF. Written as DNA, the CDR3 is TGCGCCAGCAGCCAAGGGTTGGGGCCTACTCGAATAACTAACTATGGCTACACCTTC.

This rearrangement joins TRBV10-3 to TRBJ1-5; D remains unclear. The CDR3 is 16 residues long. CDR1 ENHRY and CDR2 SYGVKD come from the germline V gene. Trimming pared 0 bases from V and 5 bases from J, leaving 14 bases between. CDR3 nucleotides: TGTGCCATCAGTGAGTCGATCGGAGGGTTGGATCAGCCCCAGCATTTT. Encoded protein: CAISESIGGLDQPQHF.

This clonotype turned up a few times. CDR3 sequence: CSAIGRIPYNEQFF. CDR3 sequence (DNA): TGCAGTGCTATAGGACGGATTCCCTACAATGAGCAGTTCTTC. The chain couples TRBV20-1 to TRBJ2-1; D remains unclear. This CDR3 spans 14 amino acids. Germline loops: CDR1 DFQATT, CDR2 SNEGSKA (reference sequence). The germline V and J ends were trimmed by 4 bases and 2 bases, with 12 bases remaining between them.

The J gene is TRBJ1-1, the V gene TRBV6-1; D perhaps matches TRBD1 (5 bases). This CDR3 has 14 residues. Germline V CDR1 and CDR2: MNHNS, SASEGT. The germline V and J ends were trimmed by 6 bases and 1 base, with 12 bases remaining between them. The CDR3 region has the DNA TGTGCCAGCAGAACGGGACCGAAGAACACTGAAGCTTTCTTT. It translates to CASRTGPKNTEAFF.

This chain uses TRBV6-2 or TRBV6-3 with TRBJ2-1; no firm D call. The V end was cut by 1 base, the J end by 5 bases, with 3 bases between. The CDR3 is made up of 12 amino acids. CDR1 and CDR2 (germline): MNHEY, SVGEGT. The CDR3 loop reads CASSYWNNEQFF. DNA of the CDR3: TGTGCCAGCAGTTACTGGAACAATGAGCAGTTCTTC.

V gene TRBV24-1 combines with J gene TRBJ2-2; TRBD2 aligns across 15 bases. Germline CDR1 KGHDR, CDR2 SFDVKD. This CDR3 contains 18 residues. V was pared by 3 bases and J by 5 bases, with 6 bases of the junction left unmatched. CDR3 bases: TGTGCCACCAGTGATCCGGGACTAGCGGGAGGCGGGACCGGGGAGCTGTTTTTT. Protein: CATSDPGLAGGGTGELFF.